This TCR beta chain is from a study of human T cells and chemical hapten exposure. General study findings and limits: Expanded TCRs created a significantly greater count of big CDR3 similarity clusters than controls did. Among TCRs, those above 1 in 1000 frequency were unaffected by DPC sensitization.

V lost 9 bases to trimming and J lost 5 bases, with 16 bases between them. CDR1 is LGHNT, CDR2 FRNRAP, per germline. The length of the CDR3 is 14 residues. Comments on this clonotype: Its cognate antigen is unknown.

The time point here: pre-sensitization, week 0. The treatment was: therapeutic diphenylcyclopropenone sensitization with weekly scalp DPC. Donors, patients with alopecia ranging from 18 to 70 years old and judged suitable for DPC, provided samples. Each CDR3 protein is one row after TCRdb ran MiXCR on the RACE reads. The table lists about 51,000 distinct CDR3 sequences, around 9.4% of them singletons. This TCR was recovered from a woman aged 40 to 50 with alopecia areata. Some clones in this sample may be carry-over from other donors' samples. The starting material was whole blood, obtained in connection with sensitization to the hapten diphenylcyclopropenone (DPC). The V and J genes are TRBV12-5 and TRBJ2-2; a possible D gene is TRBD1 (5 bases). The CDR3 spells CARTARVGTGELFF. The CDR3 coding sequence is TGTGCTAGGACGGCCAGGGTGGGAACCGGGGAGCTGTTTTTT.